Each of the 22 T cell receptor beta chains below was sequenced from the same sample in a study of blood T cell repertoires in COVID-19. The assay was immunoSEQ multiplex PCR, and TCRdb's table has in-frame clones only and misses some. The sample has 200,000 to 250,000 clones; about four fifths are singletons. Sequences were obtained from PBMCs or T cells enriched from blood (not recorded which). The receptors originated from a woman between 35 and 50 years old who had recovered from COVID-19.

This chain links TRBV28 with TRBJ1-2; perhaps TRBD1 as D (5 bases). CDR3 length equals 15 residues. Germline V gene lookup returns CDR1 MDHEN and CDR2 SYDVKM. V was pared by 5 bases and J by 4 bases, with 17 bases between. The CDR3 is CASSEGGVFGYGYTF. The CDR3 DNA reads TGTGCCAGCAGTGAAGGAGGGGTTTTCGGCTATGGCTACACCTTC.

The chain recombines TRBV11-3 with TRBJ2-5; possible D gene TRBD1, 6 bases. Germline V CDR1 and CDR2: SGHNT, YENEEA. This CDR3 contains 15 residues. Trimming left V 5 bases short and J 5 bases short, with 18 bases between. The CDR3 sequence is CASSPITGSWETQYF. The DNA for the CDR3 is TGTGCCAGCAGCCCAATCACAGGGAGTTGGGAGACCCAGTACTTC.

This chain uses TRBV7-9 with TRBJ2-3; 9 bases line up with TRBD1. V was pared by 7 bases and J by 8 bases, with 10 bases of the junction left unmatched. The CDR3 is 14 amino acids. Per the germline V gene, CDR1 is SEHNR and CDR2 is FQNEAQ (reference sequence). CDR3 in amino acids: CASTLGTGWGTQYF. Here the CDR3 DNA reads TGTGCCAGCACCCTAGGGACAGGGTGGGGTACGCAGTATTTT.

This clone was seen at least ten times. The chain combines TRBV21-1 with TRBJ2-5; the tabulated D call, TRBD1, remains unverified against the DNA. TRBV21-1 is a pseudogene locus. The CDR3 extends over 18 amino acids. CDR3 in amino acids: CASSSAGTGGAPGETQYF. In nucleotides, the CDR3 is TGTGCCAGCAGCAGCGCCGGGACAGGGGGCGCCCCGGGGGAGACCCAGTACTTC.

This clone has just one count. The chain combines TRBV7-2 with TRBJ1-1; D is possibly TRBD1 (5 bases). CDR1 and CDR2 from the germline V gene are SGHTA and FQGNSA. The CDR3 loop spans 15 amino acids. V was cut by 1 base and J by 5 bases, with 14 bases left in between. CDR3 residues: CASSLGLGGVTEAFF. The CDR3 nucleotides are TGTGCCAGCAGCTTAGGACTCGGGGGAGTAACTGAAGCTTTCTTT.

The rearrangement uses TRBV7-9 and TRBJ2-3, with TRBD2 matching 12 bases. The CDR3 has 14 amino acids. CDR1 SEHNR and CDR2 FQNEAQ come from the germline V gene (reference sequence). After removal of 7 bases from V and 6 bases from J, the junction contained 5 bases not matched to a gene. The CDR3 is CASILLAGGDTQYF. The CDR3 DNA reads as TGTGCCAGCATCCTACTAGCGGGAGGCGATACGCAGTATTTT.

This chain joins TRBV24-1 and TRBJ1-1; D is undetermined. Between the trimmed V and J ends, which lost 1 base and 4 bases, there was a span of 6 bases. Germline loops: CDR1 KGHDR, CDR2 SFDVKD. The CDR3 length is 13 residues. CDR3 DNA: TGTGCCACCAGTGATTTAGCCGGCACTGAAGCTTTCTTT. Translated: CATSDLAGTEAFF.

V gene TRBV10-3 combines with J gene TRBJ2-3; TRBD2 matches 13 bases. Trimming cost V 5 bases and J 4 bases; bases outside gene matches: 6. The CDR3 sequence is 16 residues long. Germline V lookup: CDR1 ENHRY, CDR2 SYGVKD. The CDR3 DNA reads TGTGCCATCAGTTACCGGACTAGCGGGAGCTCAGATACGCAGTATTTT. It yields the protein CAISYRTSGSSDTQYF.

The genes are TRBV6-1 and TRBJ2-1, with D possibly TRBD2 on 5 matching bases. Per the germline V gene, CDR1 is MNHNS and CDR2 is SASEGT. The CDR3 is 14 amino acids. The ends were cut back, 2 bases at V and 7 bases at J, with 12 bases in the middle. CDR3 sequence (DNA): TGTGCCAGCAGTGAACTGGCGGGCCGGAATGAGCAGTTCTTC. It is translated as CASSELAGRNEQFF.

This clone was counted only a few times. The V gene is TRBV30, the J gene TRBJ1-5; D is unclear. This CDR3 region has 14 residues. Trimming removed 0 bases from V and 11 bases from J, with 17 bases in between. Germline CDR1 and CDR2: GTSNPN and SVGIG (reference sequence). The CDR3 sequence: CAWSVRPAGRAQHF. The DNA of the CDR3 is TGTGCCTGGAGTGTAAGGCCAGCCGGGAGGGCCCAGCATTTT.

The chain joins TRBV21-1 to TRBJ2-7; TRBD1 reflects the table's D call only, with no check against the DNA. TRBV21-1 has pseudogene status. The CDR3 extends over 17 amino acids. The CDR3 coding sequence is TGTGCCAGCAGCCAAGGGGGCGACAGGGTGGTCTCCTACGAGCAGTACTTC. Amino acid sequence: CASSQGGDRVVSYEQYF.

The genes are TRBV28 and TRBJ1-5; 9 positions match TRBD1. Germline assignment: CDR1 MDHEN and CDR2 SYDVKM. CDR3 length: 15 amino acids. V lost 6 bases, J lost 3 bases, and 6 bases stayed unmatched. CDR3 residues: CASSAGTGSNQPQHF. CDR3 DNA: TGTGCCAGCAGCGCCGGGACAGGGTCCAATCAGCCCCAGCATTTT.

This CDR3 reads CSVVPGRERETQYF. In DNA form, the CDR3 reads TGCAGCGTTGTCCCGGGCAGGGAAAGGGAGACCCAGTACTTC. This chain joins TRBV29-1 and TRBJ2-5; weak D call: TRBD1 (5 bases). CDR3 length equals 14 residues. V lost 4 bases, J lost 5 bases, and 17 bases lay in between. CDR1 SQVTM and CDR2 ANQGSEA come from the germline V gene. Drawing the rest from reference TRBV29-1 and TRBJ2-5, the complete variable domain is SAVISQKPSRDICQRGTSLTIQCQVDSQVTMMFWYRQQPGQSLTLIATANQGSEATYESGFVIDKFPISRPNLTFSTLTVSNMSPEDSSIYLCSVVPGRERETQYFGPGTRLLVL.

V is TRBV7-2 and J is TRBJ2-3; D gene unclear. CDR1 is SGHTA, CDR2 FQGNSA, per germline. Trimming took off 1 base at V and 9 bases at J, with 17 bases between the two ends. CDR3 size: 15 residues. Here the CDR3 reads CASSLDGLITATQYF. The DNA of the CDR3 is TGTGCCAGCAGCTTAGACGGCCTCATCACAGCAACGCAGTATTTT. The full variable domain, with the rest looked up from reference TRBV7-2 and TRBJ2-3, is GAGVSQSPSNKVTEKGKDVELRCDPISGHTALYWYRQSLGQGLEFLIYFQGNSAPDKSGLPSDRFSAERTGGSVSTLTIQRTQQEDSAVYLCASSLDGLITATQYFGPGTRLTVL.

Only a few counts were recorded for this clone. The V and J genes are TRBV7-3 and TRBJ2-2, with TRBD2 as a possible D gene (5 bases). V was trimmed by 2 bases and J by 1 base, leaving 8 bases between them. The CDR3 has 15 amino acids. Germline V gene lookup returns CDR1 SGHTA and CDR2 FQGTGA. CDR3 protein: CASSLVAGNTGELFF. The CDR3 nucleotides read TGTGCCAGCAGCTTAGTGGCGGGGAACACCGGGGAGCTGTTTTTT.

To note about this clone: The junction and the germline gene differ at one end; a read error may be behind it. The chain is built from TRBV13 and TRBJ2-2; TRBD2 is a possible D gene (6 bases). The CDR3 totals 15 residues. Germline V lookup: CDR1 PRHDT, CDR2 FYEKMQ (reference sequence). CDR3 nucleotides: TGTGTCAGCAGCCCCCCGGGAGACAATACCGGGGAGCTGTTTTTT. It yields the protein CVSSPPGDNTGELFF.

The rearrangement joins TRBV19 to TRBJ1-1; tentatively, D is TRBD1 (6 bases). V shed 3 bases and J shed 8 bases, with 16 bases lying between them. The CDR3 has 14 residues. CDR1 is LNHDA, CDR2 SQIVND, per germline (reference sequence). CDR3 loop: CASSIWEGDLEAFF. CDR3 DNA: TGTGCCAGTAGTATTTGGGAGGGGGACCTGGAAGCTTTCTTT.

J is TRBJ1-3 and V is TRBV9; 7 bases align to TRBD1. Germline V gives CDR1 SGDLS, CDR2 YYNGEE. The CDR3 loop spans 15 amino acids. V lost 0 bases to trimming and J lost 3 bases; unmatched junction nucleotides: 3. The CDR3 sequence is CASSVAGTVGNTIYF. CDR3 in DNA: TGTGCCAGCAGCGTAGCAGGGACAGTTGGAAACACCATATATTTT.

The V gene is TRBV28, the J gene TRBJ1-4, with D maybe TRBD1 (5 bases). Trimming took off 8 bases at V and 0 bases at J, with 10 bases between the two ends. Germline V gene data show CDR1 as MDHEN and CDR2 as SYDVKM. CDR3 size: 14 residues. CDR3 region: CASSPDTTNEKLFF. The CDR3 nucleotides read TGTGCCAGCTCGCCGGACACAACTAATGAAAAACTGTTTTTT. Full variable domain (remainder filled in from reference TRBV28 and TRBJ1-4): DVKVTQSSRYLVKRTGEKVFLECVQDMDHENMFWYRQDPGLGLRLIYFSYDVKMKEKGDIPEGYSVSREKKERFSLILESASTNQTSMYLCASSPDTTNEKLFFGSGTQLSVL.

The chain combines TRBV6-1 with TRBJ2-4; TRBD2 might be the D (6 bases). The germline V gene encodes CDR1 MNHNS and CDR2 SASEGT. V lost 3 bases and J lost 1, with 13 bases in between. This CDR3 has 16 amino acids. The DNA for the CDR3 is TGTGCCAGCAGTGACCGTTCGGGACTCGCCAAAAACATTCAGTACTTC. It encodes CASSDRSGLAKNIQYF.

The rearrangement links TRBV10-3 to TRBJ1-1; TRBD1 agrees at 9 bases. J gave up 9 bases and V 2 bases, and 4 bases lay outside the gene matches. The germline gives CDR1 ENHRY, CDR2 SYGVKD. The CDR3 runs to 13 residues. Here the CDR3 reads CAISEPDRGKAFF. As DNA, the CDR3 is TGTGCCATCAGTGAGCCAGACAGGGGGAAAGCTTTCTTT.

The V call is TRBV6-5, the J call TRBJ1-2; D gene unclear. Trimming took 0 bases from V and 2 from J, leaving 7 bases between them. The CDR3 runs to 14 residues. Germline-derived CDR1 and CDR2 are MNHEY and SVGAGI. DNA for the CDR3: TGTGCCAGCAGTTACTCAGGAGGGAACTATGGCTACACCTTC. As protein: CASSYSGGNYGYTF.